This is a list of T cell receptor beta chains from one sample in a study of T cell repertoires in cytomegalovirus infection. TCRdb used MiXCR to reprocess the reads, holding one entry per CDR3 protein. The repertoire has about 320,000 distinct CDR3 sequences, over 7.5% of them found once; the top ten carry 4.3%. Sequenced sample: PBMCs. The receptors were gathered from a human donor in good health (CMV status not recorded). Some clones in this sample may be carry-over from other donors' samples. Both conserved end residues are part of each CDR3. D genes are given only for firm matches. Size values are once, few and many counts, or a class for expanded clones, and some rows have none.

clone_size	v_call	d_call	j_call	cdr3_aa	cdr3_nt
.	TRBV6-2/TRBV6-3	TRBD2	TRBJ2-2	CASSHGTSAGELFF	TGTGCCAGCAGTCACGGGACTAGCGCCGGGGAGCTGTTTTTT
.	TRBV2	.	TRBJ2-7	CATEVQGPSYEQYF	TGTGCCACTGAAGTCCAGGGGCCCTCCTACGAGCAGTACTTC
.	TRBV12-3/TRBV12-4	.	TRBJ2-5	CASSSWSRGGDLETQYF	TGTGCCAGCAGTTCTTGGAGCAGGGGTGGGGACCTAGAGACCCAGTACTTC
many	TRBV12-3/TRBV12-4	.	TRBJ2-7	CASSKGYYEQYF	TGTGCCAGCTCCAAGGGGTACTACGAGCAGTACTTC
.	TRBV7-2	TRBD1	TRBJ2-2	CASSLVGTANTVELFF	TGTGCCAGCAGCTTAGTTGGGACAGCGAACACCGTGGAGCTGTTTTTT
.	TRBV19	.	TRBJ1-1	CASTYSAGGTEAFF	TGTGCCAGTACTTACTCTGCCGGGGGGACTGAAGCTTTCTTT
few	TRBV11-1	.	TRBJ2-1	CASSLTRGEGEQFF	TGTGCCAGCAGCTTAACCCGGGGTGAGGGTGAGCAGTTCTTC
few	TRBV20-1	.	TRBJ2-5	CSARKGSRTETQYF	TGCAGTGCTAGAAAAGGTAGCCGTACGGAGACCCAGTACTTC
.	TRBV29-1	.	TRBJ2-1	CSDMTDKPNNEQFF	TGCAGCGACATGACAGACAAACCCAACAATGAGCAGTTCTTC
.	TRBV7-2	.	TRBJ2-1	CASSFVAGLNEQFF	TGTGCCAGCAGCTTTGTGGCGGGCCTCAATGAGCAGTTCTTC
few	TRBV7-9	TRBD2	TRBJ2-3	CASSLRLAGGADTQYF	TGTGCCAGCAGCTTACGACTAGCGGGAGGGGCAGATACGCAGTATTTT
few	TRBV7-2	.	TRBJ1-6	CASTDFQNSPLHF	TGTGCCAGCACCGATTTTCAGAATTCACCCCTCCACTTT
.	TRBV7-2	.	TRBJ2-3	CASSLEGQRGDTQYF	TGTGCCAGCAGCTTAGAAGGACAAAGGGGTGATACGCAGTATTTT
.	TRBV7-9	.	TRBJ1-1	CASSPTGSHTEAFF	TGTGCCAGCAGTCCAACAGGGTCTCACACTGAAGCTTTCTTT
many	TRBV12-3/TRBV12-4	TRBD2	TRBJ2-5	CASSLTSGSGTETQYF	TGTGCCAGCAGTTTAACTAGCGGGAGTGGGACAGAGACCCAGTACTTC
.	TRBV7-2	TRBD2	TRBJ2-7	CASSLDSSGGGGQYF	TGTGCCAGCAGCTTGGATTCTAGCGGGGGCGGCGGGCAGTACTTC
many	TRBV7-2	.	TRBJ1-2	CASSFSVSGGYGYTF	TGTGCCAGCAGCTTTTCAGTAAGTGGAGGCTATGGCTACACCTTC
many	TRBV7-2	TRBD1	TRBJ2-1	CASSFRPPTGGVRNEQFF	TGTGCCAGCAGCTTTCGACCACCGACAGGGGGCGTGAGGAATGAGCAGTTCTTC
.	TRBV12-3/TRBV12-4	TRBD2	TRBJ2-1	CASSGGRVEQFF	TGTGCCAGCAGCGGGGGGAGGGTGGAGCAGTTCTTC
.	TRBV4-2	.	TRBJ2-5	CASSQDLGDQYF	TGTGCCAGCAGCCAAGATTTGGGTGACCAGTACTTC
few	TRBV20-1	.	TRBJ2-2	CSATVETGELFF	TGCAGTGCAACCGTAGAAACCGGGGAGCTGTTTTTT
.	TRBV7-8	.	TRBJ2-5	CASSLEVRERDQETQYF	TGTGCCAGCAGCTTAGAGGTTAGGGAACGGGACCAAGAGACCCAGTACTTC
few	TRBV6-6	.	TRBJ2-5	CASSFSGQRGETQYF	TGTGCCAGCAGTTTCTCGGGACAAAGAGGAGAGACCCAGTACTTC
few	TRBV12-3/TRBV12-4	.	TRBJ2-1	CASSFSGVDNEQFF	TGTGCCAGCAGTTTTTCGGGGGTGGACAATGAGCAGTTCTTC
.	TRBV20-1	.	TRBJ2-7	CSARVPRNTDEQYF	TGCAGTGCTAGAGTCCCCAGAAATACCGACGAGCAGTACTTC
.	TRBV19	TRBD2	TRBJ2-5	CASSQLAGGILETQYF	TGTGCCAGTAGTCAACTAGCGGGGGGCATTTTGGAGACCCAGTACTTC
.	TRBV20-1	TRBD2	TRBJ2-1	CSASERAGGRNEQFF	TGCAGTGCTAGTGAAAGGGCGGGGGGGCGGAATGAGCAGTTCTTC
.	TRBV7-6	.	TRBJ2-7	CASSLSGGWGSTENEQYF	TGTGCCAGCAGCTTGAGCGGAGGATGGGGCAGTACTGAAAACGAGCAGTACTTC
.	TRBV10-2	TRBD1	TRBJ2-1	CASSEGQAGGWNNEQFF	TGCGCCAGCAGTGAGGGACAGGCTGGAGGTTGGAACAATGAGCAGTTCTTC
.	TRBV7-6	.	TRBJ1-3	CASSLAIIGSGNTIYF	TGTGCCAGCAGCTTAGCGATCATTGGTTCTGGAAACACCATATATTTT
many	TRBV7-2	.	TRBJ2-5	CASSLPLSGTVTQQETQYF	TGTGCCAGCAGCTTACCATTGTCGGGGACCGTGACGCAGCAAGAGACCCAGTACTTC
.	TRBV7-9	TRBD1	TRBJ1-2	CASAHAQGAGYTF	TGTGCCAGCGCCCACGCACAGGGGGCGGGCTACACCTTC
many	TRBV7-2	.	TRBJ2-7	CASSQLFAASYEQYF	TGTGCCAGCAGCCAACTTTTTGCGGCTTCCTACGAGCAGTACTTC
many	TRBV25-1	.	TRBJ1-6	CASSVGPSNSPLHF	TGTGCCAGCAGTGTCGGGCCATCTAATTCACCCCTCCACTTT
.	TRBV7-1	.	TRBJ2-7	CAITSLYGEQYF	TGTGCCATCACTAGCCTATACGGAGAGCAGTACTTC
.	TRBV12-3/TRBV12-4	TRBD1	TRBJ2-7	CASSFRGQGATEQYF	TGTGCCAGCAGTTTCCGGGGACAGGGGGCGACCGAGCAGTACTTC
few	TRBV6-7	TRBD2	TRBJ2-7	CASSHGKAGGAYEQYF	TGTGCCAGCAGCCACGGGAAAGCGGGAGGAGCCTACGAGCAGTACTTC
.	TRBV6-2/TRBV6-3	.	TRBJ2-7	CASTGTSYEQYF	TGTGCCAGCACAGGGACCTCCTACGAGCAGTACTTC
.	TRBV20-1	TRBD2	TRBJ2-6	CSARDQRTRDSGANVLTF	TGCAGTGCTAGAGATCAGAGGACTAGAGATTCTGGGGCCAACGTCCTGACTTTC
many	TRBV7-2	TRBD1	TRBJ2-7	CASSPGQTYEQYF	TGTGCCAGCAGCCCGGGACAGACCTACGAGCAGTACTTC
.	TRBV6-8	.	TRBJ2-6	CASSIGLGGANVLTF	TGTGCCAGCAGCATCGGTTTGGGGGGGGCCAACGTCCTGACTTTC
few	TRBV15	.	TRBJ2-3	CATSREKDTQYF	TGTGCCACCAGCAGAGAGAAAGATACGCAGTATTTT